Below are 5 T cell receptor beta chains sequenced from a single sample in a study of identical twins. A single record per CDR3 protein comes from TCRdb applying MiXCR to the 5' RACE reads. This sample has approximately 500,000 distinct CDR3 sequences, with 20% to 30% found just once. The same data also contributed to another study, on T cells expressing NK-cell markers.

Material for sequencing was CD4+ T cells sorted from blood. Every receptor here comes from a young woman in good health.

This clonotype has more than one count but fewer than ten. The chain joins TRBV7-9 to TRBJ2-3; D is unresolved. Germline values: CDR1 SEHNR, CDR2 FQNEAQ (reference sequence). The length of the CDR3 is 11 residues. Trimming removed 9 bases at V and 0 bases at J, with 4 bases between. CDR3 sequence: CARQSTDTQYF. The CDR3 coding sequence is TGTGCCAGGCAGAGCACAGATACGCAGTATTTT.

This clonotype appeared a few times. This chain joins TRBV24-1 and TRBJ2-1; no clear D. Germline CDR1 and CDR2: KGHDR and SFDVKD. The V and J ends lost 4 bases and 7 bases respectively, with 13 bases between them. CDR3 length: 14 amino acids. CDR3 sequence: CATSDPTDRNEQFF. The CDR3 DNA reads as TGTGCCACCAGTGACCCTACTGACCGGAATGAGCAGTTCTTC.

This clonotype appeared a few times. The gene calls are TRBV20-1 and TRBJ2-1, with D hard to call. V was trimmed by 1 base and J by 0 bases, leaving 7 bases between them. The CDR3 extends over 14 amino acids. The germline V gene has CDR1 DFQATT and CDR2 SNEGSKA (reference sequence). This CDR3 is CSARVRSSYNEQFF. The CDR3 DNA sequence: TGCAGTGCTAGAGTGCGGAGCTCCTACAATGAGCAGTTCTTC.

The V and J genes are TRBV5-1 and TRBJ2-1; TRBD2 agrees at 12 bases. J was trimmed by 8 bases and V by 0 bases; bases with no gene match: 3. The V gene's germline CDR1 is SGHRS and CDR2 YFSETQ. The CDR3 is 15 amino acids. The CDR3 nucleotides are TGCGCCAGCAGCTTGGGACTAGCGGGAGACCATGAGCAGTTCTTC. It yields the protein CASSLGLAGDHEQFF.

The rearrangement joins TRBV5-1 to TRBJ2-2; TRBD2 aligns across 13 bases. The V gene's germline CDR1 is SGHRS and CDR2 YFSETQ. V was pared by 1 base and J by 6 bases, with 3 bases of the junction left unmatched. The CDR3 totals 16 residues. The DNA of the CDR3 is TGCGCCAGCAGCTTGAGGACTAGCGGGAGACCCGGGGAGCTGTTTTTT. Amino acids: CASSLRTSGRPGELFF.